The rows below give T cell receptor beta chains drawn from one sample of a study of T-cell reconstitution after alpha-beta-depleted transplantation in children. TCRdb re-called the PCR reads with MiXCR, one entry per CDR3 protein. The table records hundreds of thousands of distinct CDR3 sequences, around 17% of them present only once. The sample was PBMCs from the stem cell graft donor, taken from the stem cell graft. These TCRs come from a human donor who donated a stem cell graft to a child with acute myeloid leukemia. Both conserved end residues are part of each CDR3. The D gene is left open where the match is weak. Size tells how often a clone was seen (once, few, many) or the class of an expanded clone, and some rows leave it out.

many | TRBD2 | TRBJ2-2 | TRBV20-1 | CSAPSGGVWNTGELFF | TGCAGTGCTCCTAGCGGGGGGGTTTGGAACACCGGGGAGCTGTTTTTT
few | . | TRBJ2-3 | TRBV5-1 | CASSHQATQYF | TGCGCCAGCAGCCACCAGGCTACGCAGTATTTT
many | . | TRBJ1-2 | TRBV27 | CASSLTGLYGYTF | TGTGCCAGCAGTTTAACAGGCCTCTATGGCTACACCTTC
few | . | TRBJ2-2 | TRBV12-3/TRBV12-4 | CASSFGRPGELFF | TGTGCCAGCAGTTTTGGGAGGCCCGGGGAGCTGTTTTTT
. | TRBD2 | TRBJ2-5 | TRBV20-1 | CSARETSGETQYF | TGCAGTGCTAGAGAGACTAGCGGGGAGACCCAGTACTTC
many | TRBD1 | TRBJ2-2 | TRBV5-1 | CASKNRTGNTGELFF | TGCGCCAGCAAGAATCGGACAGGGAACACCGGGGAGCTGTTTTTT
few | TRBD1 | TRBJ2-2 | TRBV5-1 | CASSWTGTGPWSGELFF | TGCGCCAGCAGCTGGACCGGGACAGGGCCTTGGTCCGGGGAGCTGTTTTTT
many | . | TRBJ1-5 | TRBV20-1 | CSASLDRTTNQPQHF | TGCAGTGCTTCCCTCGACAGGACCACCAATCAGCCCCAGCATTTT
few | TRBD2 | TRBJ2-2 | TRBV7-2 | CASSSRLAANTGELFF | TGTGCCAGCAGCTCCCGACTAGCGGCGAACACCGGGGAGCTGTTTTTT
many | . | TRBJ1-1 | TRBV20-1 | CSARDLFASSFMNTEAFF | TGCAGTGCTAGAGATCTGTTCGCCTCGAGCTTTATGAACACTGAAGCTTTCTTT
. | TRBD1 | TRBJ1-5 | TRBV20-1 | CSAQDREDSNQPQHF | TGCAGTGCTCAGGACAGGGAAGACAGCAATCAGCCCCAGCATTTT
. | TRBD2 | TRBJ2-1 | TRBV7-6 | CASSLGRASGASEQFF | TGTGCCAGCAGCTTAGGCCGGGCTAGCGGGGCCAGTGAGCAGTTCTTC
. | . | TRBJ1-2 | TRBV12-3/TRBV12-4 | CASTLLNGPDYGYTF | TGTGCCAGCACCCTTCTAAACGGCCCGGACTATGGCTACACCTTC
few | . | TRBJ1-6 | TRBV7-2 | CASSLGGRWNSPLHF | TGTGCCAGCAGCTTGGGAGGGAGGTGGAATTCACCCCTCCACTTT
. | . | TRBJ1-1 | TRBV20-1 | CSATDSIGTEAFF | TGCAGTGCTACGGACTCAATCGGCACTGAAGCTTTCTTT
. | . | TRBJ1-3 | TRBV28 | CASSQLTGRNTIYF | TGTGCCAGCAGCCAGTTGACAGGAAGAAACACCATATATTTT
. | . | TRBJ2-1 | TRBV12-3/TRBV12-4 | CASSLQPTSNEQFF | TGTGCCAGCAGTTTACAACCCACATCCAATGAGCAGTTCTTC
many | . | TRBJ1-4 | TRBV25-1 | CASSWDGATNEKLFF | TGTGCCAGCAGTTGGGACGGTGCAACTAATGAAAAACTGTTTTTT
. | . | TRBJ2-1 | TRBV20-1 | CSAPLAGSSSYNEQFF | TGCAGTGCTCCCCTTGCGGGGAGTAGCTCCTACAATGAGCAGTTCTTC
. | TRBD1 | TRBJ1-2 | TRBV12-3/TRBV12-4 | CASSLHPQGANYGYTF | TGTGCCAGCAGTTTACATCCCCAGGGGGCGAACTATGGCTACACCTTC
. | TRBD1 | TRBJ1-5 | TRBV20-1 | CSAARDRGPGNQPQHF | TGCAGTGCAGCCCGGGACAGGGGGCCGGGCAATCAGCCCCAGCATTTT
few | . | TRBJ1-2 | TRBV5-1 | CASNRGDGYTF | TGCGCCAGCAACCGCGGGGATGGCTACACCTTC
once | . | TRBJ2-3 | TRBV6-1 | CASRGGGSTDTQYF | TGTGCCAGCAGAGGGGGGGGGAGCACAGATACGCAGTATTTT
many | TRBD1 | TRBJ1-5 | TRBV27 | CASSPIGTGHQPQHF | TGTGCCAGCAGTCCCATAGGGACAGGCCATCAGCCCCAGCATTTT
. | . | TRBJ2-7 | TRBV7-2 | CASSLSRLGSYEQYF | TGTGCCAGCAGCTTATCTAGGTTGGGTTCCTACGAGCAGTACTTC
many | . | TRBJ2-2 | TRBV20-1 | CSAELLRGHGELFF | TGCAGTGCTGAACTTTTACGGGGGCACGGGGAGCTGTTTTTT
many | TRBD2 | TRBJ2-3 | TRBV7-3 | CASRQAGGTDTQYF | TGTGCCAGCAGGCAGGCCGGGGGGACAGATACGCAGTATTTT
. | TRBD2 | TRBJ2-3 | TRBV10-3 | CAISESAGGGASTDTQYF | TGTGCCATCAGTGAGTCGGCTGGCGGGGGGGCTAGCACAGATACGCAGTATTTT
. | . | TRBJ1-1 | TRBV27 | CASSPGRGLNTEAFF | TGTGCCAGCAGTCCCGGCAGGGGCTTGAACACTGAAGCTTTCTTT
many | . | TRBJ2-5 | TRBV29-1 | CSVSDSRKTQYF | TGCAGCGTTAGTGATTCGAGGAAGACCCAGTACTTC
many | . | TRBJ2-3 | TRBV20-1 | CSARKGRVYTDTQYF | TGCAGTGCTAGAAAGGGACGGGTCTACACAGATACGCAGTATTTT
many | TRBD2 | TRBJ2-1 | TRBV12-3/TRBV12-4 | CASSSPGLAAYNEQFF | TGTGCCAGCAGTTCCCCGGGACTAGCGGCCTACAATGAGCAGTTCTTC
many | . | TRBJ1-1 | TRBV6-5 | CASSYVGLRNTEAFF | TGTGCCAGCAGTTACGTAGGACTCCGGAACACTGAAGCTTTCTTT
many | TRBD1 | TRBJ1-2 | TRBV20-1 | CSIHRGSYGYTF | TGCAGTATACACAGGGGGTCCTATGGCTACACCTTC
few | TRBD2 | TRBJ2-1 | TRBV5-1 | CASSTGLAHHNEQFF | TGCGCCAGCAGCACGGGACTAGCGCACCACAATGAGCAGTTCTTC
. | TRBD2 | TRBJ2-1 | TRBV6-5 | CASSSYQGGSYNEQFF | TGTGCCAGCAGTTCCTATCAGGGAGGGTCCTACAATGAGCAGTTCTTC
many | . | TRBJ1-4 | TRBV20-1 | CSAGGPGSEKLFF | TGCAGTGCAGGGGGGCCAGGAAGTGAAAAACTGTTTTTT
few | . | TRBJ1-3 | TRBV6-1 | CASSQQVPWSGNTIYF | TGTGCCAGCAGTCAACAGGTCCCCTGGTCTGGAAACACCATATATTTT